This T cell receptor beta chain was recovered during a study of CD8+CD57+ T cells in acquired aplastic anemia. Study-level background: The sorted CD4+ and CD8+ cells yielded an average approximately 3.2 ug of DNA. Overall study findings and caveats: About 28 sequences, all CD8+ CDR3, were shared between patients and controls. Controls and patients did not differ significantly in CD8+ Simpson's diversity.

Per the germline V gene, CDR1 is SQVTM and CDR2 is ANQGSEA. Trimming removed 7 bases from V and 4 bases from J; junction bases left unmatched: 16. The CDR3 length is 17 residues. The authors sequenced patients whose flow cytometry had shown CD8+CD57+ cell expansion. Severe acquired aplastic anemia was present in every patient. Only a few counts were recorded for this clonotype. The antigen is undetermined. Both TCR beta VDJ combination and CDR3 sequence profiling were carried out. Genomic DNA was the template for this profiling. MiXCR, applied by TCRdb to the reads, yields one record per CDR3 protein. The data show 150,000 to 180,000 distinct CDR3 sequences, roughly half seen once.

The receptor comes from a human donor with aplastic anemia. The chain links TRBV29-1 to TRBJ1-1; TRBD1 agrees at 12 bases. The source material was sorted CD4+, CD8+, or CD8+CD57+ T cells (not recorded which) from PBMCs. The CDR3 here is CSATVGQGAAAPTEAFF. As DNA, the CDR3 is TGCAGCGCCACCGTGGGACAGGGGGCGGCGGCTCCCACTGAAGCTTTCTTT.